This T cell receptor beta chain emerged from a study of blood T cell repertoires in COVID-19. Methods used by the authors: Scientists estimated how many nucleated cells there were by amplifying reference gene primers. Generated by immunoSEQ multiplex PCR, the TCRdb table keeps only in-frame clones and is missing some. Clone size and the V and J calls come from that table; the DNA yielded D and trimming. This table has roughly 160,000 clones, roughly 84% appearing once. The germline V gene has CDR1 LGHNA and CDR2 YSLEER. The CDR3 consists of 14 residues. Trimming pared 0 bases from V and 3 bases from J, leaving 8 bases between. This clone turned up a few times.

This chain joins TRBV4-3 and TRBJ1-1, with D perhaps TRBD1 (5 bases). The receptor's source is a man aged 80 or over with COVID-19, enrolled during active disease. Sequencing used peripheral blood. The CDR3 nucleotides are TGCGCCAGCAGCCAAGATTGGGGGGACACTGAAGCTTTCTTT. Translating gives CASSQDWGDTEAFF.